This T cell receptor beta chain is from a study of T cells after yellow fever vaccination. Overall study context: Preparation used SMART-Seq v4 Ultra Low Input for the low-cell-number fractions. Study-level results: From the bulk population, abundant clonotypes could contaminate and appear within FACS-sorted repertoires.

The CDR3 is made up of 13 amino acids. V gave up 4 bases and J gave up 6 bases; unmatched junction bases: 2. CDR1 and CDR2 from the germline V gene are WNHNN and SYGVQD (reference sequence). One entry per CDR3 protein results from TCRdb running MiXCR on the 5' RACE reads. The sample holds 500,000 to 650,000 distinct CDR3 sequences, roughly 12% seen once. This clonotype was observed a few times. Its antigen is as yet unknown. Sequences were derived from PBMCs, sampled on the day of the yellow fever booster vaccination. The V and J genes are TRBV10-1 and TRBJ2-1; TRBD1 matches 8 bases. The receptor's source is a young man who received the YFV17D yellow fever vaccine. CDR3 DNA: TGCGCCAGCAGTGCGGACAGGGCCAATGAGCAGTTCTTC. Encoded protein: CASSADRANEQFF.